The 19 T cell receptor beta chains below come from one sample, sequenced in a study of cytomegalovirus exposure and HLA in healthy donors. Assay used: immunoSEQ multiplex PCR; TCRdb lists only in-frame clones, some missing. The sample lists 200,000 to 250,000 clones, about 90% seen once, with approximately 1.1% in the top ten. Sequencing was carried out using PBMCs. These receptors came from a young woman in good health and CMV-seronegative.

The V and J genes are TRBV30 and TRBJ2-2; unclear D gene. CDR3 size: 13 residues. The V end was cut by 0 bases, the J end by 7 bases, with 9 bases between. CDR1 is GTSNPN, CDR2 SVGIG, per germline (reference sequence). CDR3: CAWSVVGSGELFF. In DNA, the CDR3 is TGTGCCTGGAGTGTGGTTGGTAGCGGGGAGCTGTTTTTT.

This clone was counted once. V usage is TRBV1 and J usage is TRBJ2-1; the table's TRBD2 call for D was not verified on the DNA. TRBV1 is designated a pseudogene. This CDR3 region has 21 residues. The CDR3 region is CTSSQALHQRKPLSSYNEQFF. CDR3 DNA sequence: TGCACCAGCAGCCAAGCCCTACACCAGCGGAAGCCGTTAAGCTCCTACAATGAGCAGTTCTTC.

The chain uses TRBV5-1 and TRBJ2-3, with TRBD2 matching 11 bases. The V gene's germline CDR1 is SGHRS and CDR2 YFSETQ. J was trimmed by 0 bases and V by 1 base; bases with no gene match: 7. The CDR3 loop spans 18 amino acids. The CDR3 region is CASSLSGLAGGSTDTQYF. DNA for the CDR3: TGCGCCAGCAGCTTGTCTGGTCTAGCGGGAGGAAGCACAGATACGCAGTATTTT.

This clone was recorded once. The chain couples TRBV7-2 to TRBJ1-2, with a possible D match to TRBD1 (6 bases). The V gene's germline CDR1 is SGHTA and CDR2 FQGNSA. V gave up 5 bases and J gave up 2 bases, with 9 bases separating them. The CDR3 totals 13 residues. The CDR3 protein is CASSPGQNYGYTF. The DNA for the CDR3 is TGTGCCAGCAGCCCTGGACAGAACTATGGCTACACCTTC. Variable domain in full (rest from reference TRBV7-2 and TRBJ1-2): GAGVSQSPSNKVTEKGKDVELRCDPISGHTALYWYRQSLGQGLEFLIYFQGNSAPDKSGLPSDRFSAERTGGSVSTLTIQRTQQEDSAVYLCASSPGQNYGYTFGSGTRLTVV.

The chain couples TRBV6-4 to TRBJ1-2; D uncertain. Germline lookup yields CDR1 MRHNA and CDR2 SNTAGT. The V end was cut by 0 bases, the J end by 1 base, with 15 bases between. The CDR3 is made up of 17 amino acids. This CDR3 reads CASSDSRRATRNYGYTF. As DNA, the CDR3 is TGTGCCAGCAGTGACTCGAGGAGGGCCACCCGTAACTATGGCTACACCTTC.

The chain is built from TRBV18 and TRBJ1-1; perhaps TRBD1 as D (6 bases). Trimming removed 6 bases at V and 2 bases at J, with 13 bases between. The CDR3 is 14 amino acids. Germline V gene sequence: CDR1 KGHSH, CDR2 LQKENI. The CDR3 reads CASSLQGDNTEAFF. The CDR3 DNA follows: TGTGCCAGCTCGCTACAGGGAGATAACACTGAAGCTTTCTTT. Drawing the rest from reference TRBV18 and TRBJ1-1, the complete variable domain is NAGVMQNPRHLVRRRGQEARLRCSPMKGHSHVYWYRQLPEEGLKFMVYLQKENIIDESGMPKERFSAEFPKEGPSILRIQQVVRGDSAAYFCASSLQGDNTEAFFGQGTRLTVV.

The chain joins TRBV7-6 to TRBJ1-2, with no clear D. The CDR3 has 15 residues. With 5 bases removed from V and 9 bases from J, the gap between germline ends came to 22 bases. Germline CDR1 and CDR2: SGHVS and FNYEAQ. The CDR3 sequence is CASSPRPDDRYRYTF. The CDR3 bases are TGTGCCAGCAGCCCTAGACCGGATGACCGTTATCGCTACACCTTC. The complete variable domain, with remaining parts taken from reference TRBV7-6 and TRBJ1-2, reads GAGVSQSPRYKVTKRGQDVALRCDPISGHVSLYWYRQALGQGPEFLTYFNYEAQQDKSGLPNDRFSAERPEGSISTLTIQRTEQRDSAMYRCASSPRPDDRYRYTFGSGTRLTVV.

The rearrangement links TRBV5-1 to TRBJ2-7; possible D gene TRBD1, 6 bases. CDR1 is SGHRS, CDR2 YFSETQ, per germline. The length of the CDR3 is 16 residues. V lost 5 bases and J lost 3, with 21 bases in between. The CDR3 here is CASRAFPHRDLYEQYF. CDR3 sequence (DNA): TGCGCCAGCAGAGCTTTCCCACACAGGGACCTCTACGAGCAGTACTTC. Based on the CDR3 plus reference TRBV5-1 and TRBJ2-7, the full variable domain is KAGVTQTPRYLIKTRGQQVTLSCSPISGHRSVSWYQQTPGQGLQFLFEYFSETQRNKGNFPGRFSGRQFSNSRSEMNVSTLELGDSALYLCASRAFPHRDLYEQYFGPGTRLTVT.

In its sample, this clone was seen once. The rearrangement uses TRBV11-2 and TRBJ2-5, with D unresolved. Trimming removed 1 base from V and 4 bases from J, with 13 bases in between. The CDR3 is 15 residues long. From germline, CDR1 is SGHAT and CDR2 FQNNGV. The CDR3 nucleotides are TGTGCCAGCAGCTTAGGACTGCCGGAATTAGAGACCCAGTACTTC. Translating gives CASSLGLPELETQYF.

This chain uses TRBV6-5 with TRBJ1-1; D is unclear. The CDR3 spans 11 residues. Germline V CDR1 and CDR2: MNHEY, SVGAGI. V was pared by 4 bases and J by 3 bases, with 3 bases between. The CDR3 is CASSLDTEAFF. CDR3 DNA sequence: TGTGCCAGCAGTTTAGACACTGAAGCTTTCTTT.

V usage is TRBV23-1 and J usage is TRBJ1-1, with no clear D. Being an ORF, TRBV23-1 has a function that is uncertain. V was trimmed by 3 bases and J by 0 bases, leaving 20 bases between them. This CDR3 region has 18 residues. The CDR3 DNA reads TGCGCCAGCAGTCATTTAGAATCCCTTTCCCCCATGAACACTGAAGCTTTCTTT. Its translation is CASSHLESLSPMNTEAFF.

This clone has a handful of counts. The chain links TRBV2 to TRBJ1-2; D not resolved. The CDR3 loop spans 12 amino acids. Germline V gene data show CDR1 as SNHLY and CDR2 as FYNNEI. Trimming cost V 5 bases and J 2 bases, with 6 bases left between them. CDR3 DNA sequence: TGTGCCAGCAGTATACAGAACTATGGCTACACCTTC. Translated, it gives CASSIQNYGYTF.

The CDR3 DNA sequence: TGCGCCAGCAGCTGGACAGGGAGGGACACTGAAGCTTTCTTT. Protein product: CASSWTGRDTEAFF. This chain connects TRBV5-1 to TRBJ1-1, with 8 positions matching TRBD1. The CDR3 length is 14 residues. Germline-derived CDR1 and CDR2 are SGHRS and YFSETQ. Germline trimming cut 3 bases from V and 3 bases from J; bases unmatched to any gene: 4.

The table lists this clone with a count of one. V and J are TRBV28 and TRBJ2-3, with 11 bases matching TRBD2. CDR1 is MDHEN and CDR2 is SYDVKM in the germline V gene. This CDR3 has 15 residues. With V trimmed by 6 bases and J by 3 bases, 5 bases remained unmatched. The CDR3 sequence: CASRLAGAGTDTQYF. The CDR3 DNA is TGTGCCAGCAGACTAGCGGGAGCGGGAACAGATACGCAGTATTTT.

The V call is TRBV9, the J call TRBJ1-5; D possibly corresponds to TRBD1 (5 bases). Trimming removed 3 bases at V and 4 bases at J, with 11 bases between. The CDR3 is 14 amino acids. Germline V lookup: CDR1 SGDLS, CDR2 YYNGEE. The CDR3 coding sequence is TGTGCCAGCAGCGAGGGGCCCCAGAATCAGCCCCAGCATTTT. This encodes CASSEGPQNQPQHF.

As for this clone: A read error may produce the germline difference seen at one junction end. This chain links TRBV7-7 with TRBJ2-2; D remains ambiguous. Per germline, CDR1 SSHAT and CDR2 FNYEAQ (reference sequence). CDR3 length: 13 amino acids. As DNA, the CDR3 is TGTGCTAGCAGCTTAGAGAGCACCGGGGAGCTGTTTTTT. Translated: CASSLESTGELFF.

J is TRBJ2-3 and V is TRBV15, with D possibly matching TRBD2 (6 bases). Trimming removed 0 bases from V and 4 bases from J, with 11 bases in between. This CDR3 spans 15 amino acids. Germline CDR1 and CDR2: LNHNV and YYDKDF (reference sequence). The CDR3 protein is CATSRDGDFSDTQYF. The CDR3, as DNA: TGTGCCACCAGCAGAGATGGGGACTTCTCAGATACGCAGTATTTT.

The chain couples TRBV7-2 to TRBJ2-7, with D maybe TRBD2 (5 bases). Germline lookup yields CDR1 SGHTA and CDR2 FQGNSA. The V end lost 6 bases, the J end lost 0 bases, and 12 bases lay between the germline ends. The CDR3 is 14 residues long. CDR3 loop: CASRRAESSYEQYF. CDR3 nucleotides: TGTGCCAGCAGGAGGGCAGAGAGCTCCTACGAGCAGTACTTC.

The chain carries TRBV4-1 and TRBJ2-4, with TRBD2 matching 12 bases. The junction had 6 bases not matched to a gene; V was cut back by 0 bases and J by 0 bases. This CDR3 contains 19 residues. CDR1 is MGHRA, CDR2 YSYEKL, per germline. The CDR3 loop reads CASSQDVLAGGLAKNIQYF. In DNA form, the CDR3 reads TGCGCCAGCAGCCAAGACGTACTAGCGGGAGGTCTAGCCAAAAACATTCAGTACTTC.